The clone carrying this T cell receptor (beta chain) has a count of ten or more. The target antigen is unknown. This entry comes from a study of regulatory T cells in long-lasting Graves disease. Study conclusions and caveats: Favoring TRBV28, TRBJ1-2 and TRBJ2-5 was a feature seen in persistent disease.

CDR3 regions were amplified by Arm-PCR using iRepertoire HTBI primers to build TCR beta libraries. One entry per CDR3 protein results from TCRdb running MiXCR on the multiplex PCR reads. Of hundreds of thousands of distinct CDR3 sequences in the sample, over 15% were seen once. There are 14 residues in the CDR3. V was pared by 0 bases and J by 7 bases, with 10 bases between. CDR1 SGHRS and CDR2 YFSETQ come from the germline V gene. Time point indicated: newly diagnosed GD, antithyroid drugs for less than 3 months. PBMC-extracted RNA yielded the TCR library. A further study also used this sample, focusing on T cells in Graves' hyperthyroidism and ophthalmopathy.

The sequence was obtained from a man in his forties or fifties with Graves disease. This sample comprised peripheral blood mononuclear cells (PBMCs), obtained at new diagnosis, from a patient treated with antithyroid drugs. The chain joins TRBV5-1 to TRBJ2-2, with D possibly matching TRBD1 (6 bases). The DNA for the CDR3 is TGCGCCAGCAGCTTGGTCGCAGGGGTCGGGGAGCTGTTTTTT. It codes for CASSLVAGVGELFF.